The present T cell receptor (beta chain) was sequenced within a study of T-cell reconstitution after alpha-beta-depleted transplantation in children. General study findings and limits: Diversity and T-cell counts at one year after transplant derived mostly from new T cells. Reportedly, only several hundred clones from non-depleted graft cells drove alpha-beta T-cell counts at about two months.

Unique molecular identifiers were incorporated when the TCRbeta library was constructed. A single record per CDR3 protein comes from TCRdb applying MiXCR to the PCR reads. Found here are 200,000 to 250,000 distinct CDR3 sequences, around 9.9% of them singletons; the top ten hold 28%. This clonotype was seen many times. Antigen: not known. The sample in question was PBMCs, obtained before TCRalphabeta/CD19-depleted stem cell transplant. The clonotype originates from a child in the first two years of life with acute myeloid leukemia, due to receive a stem cell transplant.

As DNA, the CDR3 is TGCGCCAGCAGCCAAGCAACAGAACCCACAGATACGCAGTATTTT. Residues: CASSQATEPTDTQYF. The chain is built from TRBV4-1 and TRBJ2-3, with D unresolved. The CDR3 spans 15 residues. Looked up from germline, CDR1 is MGHRA and CDR2 is YSYEKL. V was shortened by 1 base and J by 2 bases, with 10 bases between the two germline ends.